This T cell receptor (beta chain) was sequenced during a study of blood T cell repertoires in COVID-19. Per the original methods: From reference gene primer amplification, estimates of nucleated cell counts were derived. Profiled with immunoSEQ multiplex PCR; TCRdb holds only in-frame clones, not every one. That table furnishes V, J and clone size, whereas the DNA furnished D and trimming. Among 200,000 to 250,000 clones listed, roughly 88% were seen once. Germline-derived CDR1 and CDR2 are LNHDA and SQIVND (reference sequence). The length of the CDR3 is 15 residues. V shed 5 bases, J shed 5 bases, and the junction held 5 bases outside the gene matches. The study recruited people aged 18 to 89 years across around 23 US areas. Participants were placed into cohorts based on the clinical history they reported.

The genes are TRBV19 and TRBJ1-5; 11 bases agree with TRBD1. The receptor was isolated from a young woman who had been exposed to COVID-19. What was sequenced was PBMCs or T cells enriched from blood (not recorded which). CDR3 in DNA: TGTGCCAGTAGTCAAAGGACAGGGGGCGATCAGCCCCAGCATTTT. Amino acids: CASSQRTGGDQPQHF.